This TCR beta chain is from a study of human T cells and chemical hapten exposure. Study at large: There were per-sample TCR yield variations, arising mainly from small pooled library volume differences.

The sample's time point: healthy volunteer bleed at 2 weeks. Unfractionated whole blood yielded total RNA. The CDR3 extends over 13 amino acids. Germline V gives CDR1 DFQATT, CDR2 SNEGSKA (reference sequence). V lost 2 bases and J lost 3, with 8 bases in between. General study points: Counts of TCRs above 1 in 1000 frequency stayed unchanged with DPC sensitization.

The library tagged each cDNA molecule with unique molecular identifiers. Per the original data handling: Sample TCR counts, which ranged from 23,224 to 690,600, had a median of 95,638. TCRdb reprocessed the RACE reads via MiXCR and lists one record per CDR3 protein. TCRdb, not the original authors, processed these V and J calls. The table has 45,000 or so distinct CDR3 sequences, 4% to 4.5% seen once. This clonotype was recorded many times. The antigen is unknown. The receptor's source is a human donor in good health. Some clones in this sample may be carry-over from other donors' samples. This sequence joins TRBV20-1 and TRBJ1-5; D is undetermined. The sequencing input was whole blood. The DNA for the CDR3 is TGCAGTGCTAGATCGAAGGCCAATCAGCCCCAGCATTTT. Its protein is CSARSKANQPQHF.